A single sample is the source of the 15 T cell receptor beta chains below, sequenced in a study of beta chain features in type 1 diabetes (dated by TCRdb to about 2018). To prepare the library, the immunoSEQ multiplex PCR assay was applied. All of the isolated RNA was reverse transcribed with the High Capacity cDNA Reverse Transcription Kit, so expressed TCRB transcripts were sequenced. Drawn from immuneACCESS, this table holds only the in-frame rearrangements with V and J called that TCRdb kept. Clones are partly lost; checked studies trace under half to an unresolved V gene and leave the rest unexplained. In all, the sample holds about 240,000 clones, and about 25% of those were seen once. Together, the top ten hold more than 3% of the sample. Sequencing was carried out using central memory CD4+ T cells from blood. These receptors were collected from a man aged 30 to 39 in good health.

This clone was found many times. The gene calls are TRBV21-1 and TRBJ1-2; the table gives TRBD1 as D, unverified against the DNA. TRBV21-1 is a pseudogene. The CDR3 contains 16 residues. This chain's CDR3 is CASSTTDRPANYGYTF. As DNA, the CDR3 is TGTGCCAGCAGCACGACGGACAGGCCAGCTAACTATGGCTACACCTTC.

This clone was recorded at least ten times. One junction end does not reproduce the germline sequence, and a read error may be involved. The rearrangement uses TRBV18 and TRBJ1-1; D is unclear. Looked up from germline, CDR1 is KGHSH and CDR2 is LQKENI. The CDR3 has 15 residues. For the CDR3, the DNA is TGTGCCAGCTCACCACCGCTGGGAGTGAATACTGAAGCTTTCTTT. It encodes CASSPPLGVNTEAFF.

This clone was detected many times. The chain employs TRBV30 and TRBJ1-2; D perhaps matches TRBD1 (5 bases). This CDR3 has 11 residues. Germline CDR1 GTSNPN, CDR2 SVGIG (reference sequence). Trimming pared 5 bases from V and 4 bases from J, leaving 8 bases between. In DNA form, the CDR3 reads TGTGCCTGGGGTGACAGCTATGGCTACACCTTC. Amino acid sequence: CAWGDSYGYTF.

The table lists this clone with many counts. CDR3 coding DNA: TGTGCCAGCAAGACAGGGAGGAGCACAGATACGCAGTATTTT. It yields the protein CASKTGRSTDTQYF. The chain employs TRBV6-5 and TRBJ2-3, with D perhaps TRBD1 (7 bases). Per germline, CDR1 MNHEY and CDR2 SVGAGI. The CDR3 sequence is 14 residues long. V was shortened by 7 bases and J by 0 bases, with 11 bases between the two germline ends.

The V and J genes are TRBV6-5 and TRBJ1-6; D may be TRBD1 (6 bases). Deletions cut 6 bases from V and 10 bases from J, with 16 bases between. The V gene's germline CDR1 is MNHEY and CDR2 SVGAGI. This CDR3 contains 14 residues. The CDR3 region is CASSRSKGDSPLHF. The CDR3 nucleotides read TGTGCCAGCAGCCGGTCCAAGGGGGACTCACCCCTCCACTTT.

This clone occurred a few times. The rearrangement joins TRBV9 to TRBJ2-3; D unresolved. The CDR3 sequence is 14 residues long. CDR1 is SGDLS, CDR2 YYNGEE, per germline. The V and J ends lost 1 base and 2 bases respectively, with 8 bases between them. The CDR3 DNA is TGTGCCAGCAGCGTACTGGAGAACACAGATACGCAGTATTTT. Its translation is CASSVLENTDTQYF.

About this clone itself: This sample includes further DNA sequences coding for the same CDR3. This sequence joins TRBV4-2 and TRBJ2-7; 9 bases agree with TRBD1. The CDR3 is made up of 14 amino acids. Germline CDR1 reads LGHNA; CDR2 reads YNFKEQ. J gave up 4 bases and V 3 bases, and 4 bases lay outside the gene matches. The DNA for the CDR3 is TGTGCCAGCAGCCAGGGACAGGGTAGTTACGAGCAGTACTTC. Amino acids: CASSQGQGSYEQYF.

The chain recombines TRBV6-5 with TRBJ1-4; 9 positions agree with TRBD1. The CDR3 loop spans 15 amino acids. V dropped 10 bases and J dropped 10; count of bases not matched to a gene: 16. In germline, CDR1 is MNHEY, CDR2 SVGAGI. CDR3 amino acids: CATTRSDRGGGKLFF. The DNA for the CDR3 is TGTGCCACCACCCGATCGGACAGGGGAGGCGGAAAACTGTTTTTT.

The chain combines TRBV7-2 with TRBJ2-1, with 11 nucleotides matching TRBD1. The CDR3 is made up of 14 amino acids. Trimming removed 7 bases from V and 9 bases from J; junction bases left unmatched: 8. Germline lookup yields CDR1 SGHTA and CDR2 FQGNSA. The CDR3 is CASTLDRGPGEQFF. The CDR3 DNA follows: TGTGCCAGCACCCTGGACAGGGGGCCAGGTGAGCAGTTCTTC.

In its sample, this clone was seen a few times. The rearrangement uses TRBV15 and TRBJ1-2; perhaps TRBD1 as D (6 bases). V lost 0 bases and J lost 8, with 13 bases in between. The germline V gene has CDR1 LNHNV and CDR2 YYDKDF (reference sequence). CDR3 size: 14 residues. In nucleotides, the CDR3 is TGTGCCACCAGCAGAGATCGACAGGCGGAAGGCTACACCTTC. It yields the protein CATSRDRQAEGYTF.

This clone was counted many times. The chain has TRBV18 and TRBJ2-3; the D is unclear. V lost 1 base and J lost 4, with 12 bases in between. Germline V gene sequence: CDR1 KGHSH, CDR2 LQKENI. The CDR3 covers 15 residues. The CDR3 DNA reads TGTGCCAGCTCACCACGAACTGAAACCTCAGATACGCAGTATTTT. Translation: CASSPRTETSDTQYF.

This clone has a handful of counts. At the DNA level, this CDR3 is encoded by other sequences in the same sample as well. The chain has TRBV29-1 and TRBJ2-7; 9 positions match TRBD1. V was pared by 6 bases and J by 4 bases, with 4 bases of the junction left unmatched. The CDR3 is made up of 12 amino acids. Germline V gene lookup returns CDR1 SQVTM and CDR2 ANQGSEA. This chain's CDR3 is CSVRTGEYEQYF. CDR3 bases: TGCAGCGTGCGGACAGGGGAGTACGAGCAGTACTTC.

CDR3 bases: TGTGCCAGCTCACTATCGGGACAGAATCAGCCCCAGCATTTT. The encoded protein is CASSLSGQNQPQHF. This chain uses TRBV18 with TRBJ1-5; 7 bases fit TRBD1. Germline CDR1 reads KGHSH; CDR2 reads LQKENI. V lost 4 bases to trimming and J lost 4 bases; unmatched junction nucleotides: 4. This CDR3 has 14 residues.

There are a few counts of this clone. The CDR3 DNA sequence: TGTGCCAACCAAAACTACGAGCAGTACTTC. This codes for CANQNYEQYF. This chain connects TRBV6-5 to TRBJ2-7; D uncertain. The CDR3 has 10 amino acids. The germline V gene encodes CDR1 MNHEY and CDR2 SVGAGI. V lost 10 bases and J 3 bases, leaving 7 bases between the germline ends.

The chain combines TRBV7-2 with TRBJ2-1; 9 nucleotides match TRBD2. Germline CDR1 and CDR2: SGHTA and FQGNSA. Unmatched junction bases numbered 3, after V lost 0 bases and J lost 6 bases. This CDR3 has 15 amino acids. CDR3 DNA: TGTGCCAGCAGCTTAGCAGGGCGGGAGGGCAATGAGCAGTTCTTC. It is translated as CASSLAGREGNEQFF. The full variable domain, completed using reference TRBV7-2 and TRBJ2-1, is GAGVSQSPSNKVTEKGKDVELRCDPISGHTALYWYRQSLGQGLEFLIYFQGNSAPDKSGLPSDRFSAERTGGSVSTLTIQRTQQEDSAVYLCASSLAGREGNEQFFGPGTRLTVL.